Below, one T cell receptor (beta chain) is given with its context. The data stem from a study of blood T cell repertoires in COVID-19. Whole-study context: There were acute and convalescent COVID-19 samples, and they came from the United States, Italy and Spain. PBMCs, B-cell-depleted T cells, or T cells were the source of the cDNA or gDNA that made up the material.

In the authors' methods: Amplification of reference gene primers was used by the study to estimate nucleated cell counts. Method: immunoSEQ multiplex PCR; TCRdb's copy keeps in-frame clones and lacks some. D and trimming were read from the DNA, whereas the V and J calls and clone size are those reported in that table. The table has hundreds of thousands of clones, 82% seen once. This sequence was found in a woman aged 55 to 70 with active or convalescent COVID-19. Source material: peripheral blood.

In DNA, the CDR3 is TGTGCCAGCAGCCGCAGGCGACCGAACACCGGGGAGCTGTTTTTT. Translating it yields CASSRRRPNTGELFF. The chain joins TRBV11-2 to TRBJ2-2; D is undetermined. Germline V gene data show CDR1 as SGHAT and CDR2 as FQNNGV. The CDR3 length is 15 residues. V was pared by 5 bases and J by 0 bases, with 10 bases between.